The rows below give T cell receptor beta chains drawn from one sample of a study of T-cell reconstitution after alpha-beta-depleted transplantation in children. TCRdb fed the PCR reads into MiXCR, producing one record per CDR3 protein. The sample includes 100,000 to 120,000 distinct CDR3 sequences, 10% of them seen just once. Sample: PBMCs from the stem cell graft donor, taken from the stem cell graft. These receptors originate from a human donor who donated a stem cell graft to a child with acute lymphoblastic leukemia. The CDR3 runs from the conserved cysteine through the conserved F or W. Fields, in order: clone size, V gene, D gene, J gene, CDR3 DNA, CDR3 protein. D genes are given only for firm matches. Rows give clone size only sometimes, using once, few, many, or a class for an expanded clone.

clone size: many; V gene: TRBV29-1; D gene: -; J gene: TRBJ2-7; CDR3 DNA: TGCAGCGTTGAAGGTAAAGGTTCGGGAGTCCTTTACGAGCAGTACTTC; CDR3 protein: CSVEGKGSGVLYEQYF
clone size: many; V gene: TRBV21-1; D gene: -; J gene: TRBJ1-1; CDR3 DNA: TGTGCCAGCAGCAGAGGGACAGGGGGCTTTTGGAGTGAAGCTTTCTTT; CDR3 protein: CASSRGTGGFWSEAFF
clone size: many; V gene: TRBV4-1; D gene: -; J gene: TRBJ2-7; CDR3 DNA: TGCGCCAGCAGCGCAATCGGGCAGGGAACCTACGAGCAGTACTTC; CDR3 protein: CASSAIGQGTYEQYF
clone size: many; V gene: TRBV4-3; D gene: -; J gene: TRBJ2-7; CDR3 DNA: TGCGCCAGCAGCCAAGAGTCACAGGGCTACTACGAGCAGTACTTC; CDR3 protein: CASSQESQGYYEQYF
clone size: many; V gene: TRBV6-5; D gene: -; J gene: TRBJ1-1; CDR3 DNA: TGTGCCAGCAGTTCTCCGGGGACCGAAGCTTTCTTT; CDR3 protein: CASSSPGTEAFF
clone size: many; V gene: TRBV15; D gene: TRBD1; J gene: TRBJ2-7; CDR3 DNA: TGTGCCACCAGCAGAGAACCGACAGGGTCCTACGAGCAGTACTTC; CDR3 protein: CATSREPTGSYEQYF
clone size: many; V gene: TRBV6-2/TRBV6-3; D gene: -; J gene: TRBJ1-6; CDR3 DNA: TGTGCCAGCAGCCTGGACAACGAGGATTCACCCCTCCACTTT; CDR3 protein: CASSLDNEDSPLHF
clone size: many; V gene: TRBV5-1; D gene: TRBD1; J gene: TRBJ2-3; CDR3 DNA: TGCGCCAGCAGCTGGACAGGGGCAGGGTCAGATACGCAGTATTTT; CDR3 protein: CASSWTGAGSDTQYF
clone size: -; V gene: TRBV30; D gene: -; J gene: TRBJ1-2; CDR3 DNA: TGTGCCTGGAGTGGGACGAGGAATGGCTACACCTTC; CDR3 protein: CAWSGTRNGYTF
clone size: many; V gene: TRBV20-1; D gene: -; J gene: TRBJ1-2; CDR3 DNA: TGCAGTGCCCCCTGGCAGTTAAGGGACTATGGCTACACCTTC; CDR3 protein: CSAPWQLRDYGYTF
clone size: many; V gene: TRBV29-1; D gene: TRBD1; J gene: TRBJ2-3; CDR3 DNA: TGCAGCGTTGCCGGGACAGACACAGATACGCAGTATTTT; CDR3 protein: CSVAGTDTDTQYF
clone size: many; V gene: TRBV27; D gene: -; J gene: TRBJ1-6; CDR3 DNA: TGTGCCAGCAGTTCCCAGCCCGGGACACGAAATTCACCCCTCCACTTT; CDR3 protein: CASSSQPGTRNSPLHF
clone size: many; V gene: TRBV4-3; D gene: TRBD1; J gene: TRBJ2-1; CDR3 DNA: TGCGCCAGCAGCCGAGACAGGGGTCCCTATGAGCAGTTCTTC; CDR3 protein: CASSRDRGPYEQFF
clone size: -; V gene: TRBV19; D gene: -; J gene: TRBJ2-3; CDR3 DNA: TGTGCCAGTAGTTATCGTTCCGGGTCCCGCACAGATACGCAGTATTTT; CDR3 protein: CASSYRSGSRTDTQYF
clone size: many; V gene: TRBV15; D gene: TRBD1; J gene: TRBJ2-5; CDR3 DNA: TGTGCCACCAGGACAGGGGGACGCAGGGCCCTCGGGCAAGAGACCCAGTACTTC; CDR3 protein: CATRTGGRRALGQETQYF
clone size: many; V gene: TRBV28; D gene: -; J gene: TRBJ1-1; CDR3 DNA: TGTGCCAGCAGCTATGACAGACTGAACACTGAAGCTTTCTTT; CDR3 protein: CASSYDRLNTEAFF
clone size: many; V gene: TRBV20-1; D gene: TRBD1; J gene: TRBJ2-3; CDR3 DNA: TGCAGTGCCCACCGGGACAGGGCCTTACTCACAGATACGCAGTATTTT; CDR3 protein: CSAHRDRALLTDTQYF
clone size: many; V gene: TRBV12-3/TRBV12-4; D gene: TRBD1; J gene: TRBJ2-3; CDR3 DNA: TGTGCCAGCACCTGGACAGGGGTCACAGATACGCAGTATTTT; CDR3 protein: CASTWTGVTDTQYF
clone size: many; V gene: TRBV7-2; D gene: -; J gene: TRBJ2-4; CDR3 DNA: TGTGCCAGCAGCTTAGCCCGAGCCAAAAACATTCAGTACTTC; CDR3 protein: CASSLARAKNIQYF
clone size: many; V gene: TRBV20-1; D gene: TRBD2; J gene: TRBJ2-3; CDR3 DNA: TGCAGTGCTAGAGTGGGAGCGGGAGGCGGAGATACGCAGTATTTT; CDR3 protein: CSARVGAGGGDTQYF
clone size: many; V gene: TRBV20-1; D gene: TRBD2; J gene: TRBJ2-1; CDR3 DNA: TGCAGTGCTAGAGATGGGAACCAGCGGGGTAATGAGCAGTTCTTC; CDR3 protein: CSARDGNQRGNEQFF
clone size: -; V gene: TRBV11-3; D gene: TRBD1; J gene: TRBJ2-2; CDR3 DNA: TGTGCCAGCAGCACAGGGGGCAGGACCGGGGAGCTGTTTTTT; CDR3 protein: CASSTGGRTGELFF
clone size: many; V gene: TRBV9; D gene: -; J gene: TRBJ2-3; CDR3 DNA: TGTGCCAGCAGCGTAGGGAGTGGGTTAGCAACAGATACGCAGTATTTT; CDR3 protein: CASSVGSGLATDTQYF
clone size: many; V gene: TRBV4-2; D gene: TRBD2; J gene: TRBJ2-1; CDR3 DNA: TGTGCCAGCAGCCCCCGGACTAGCGGGGGGGGTTCCTACAATGAGCAGTTCTTC; CDR3 protein: CASSPRTSGGGSYNEQFF
clone size: many; V gene: TRBV7-2; D gene: -; J gene: TRBJ1-4; CDR3 DNA: TGTGCCAGCAGACCACGGGGGGCAGGTGAAAAACTGTTTTTT; CDR3 protein: CASRPRGAGEKLFF
clone size: -; V gene: TRBV7-8; D gene: -; J gene: TRBJ1-1; CDR3 DNA: TGTGCCAGCAGCTTAGCTGCCAGTCAACCTGAAGCTTTCTTT; CDR3 protein: CASSLAASQPEAFF
clone size: many; V gene: TRBV12-3/TRBV12-4; D gene: -; J gene: TRBJ1-1; CDR3 DNA: TGTGCCAGCAGTGTACGGGTGAGCACTGAAGCTTTCTTT; CDR3 protein: CASSVRVSTEAFF
clone size: many; V gene: TRBV6-5; D gene: -; J gene: TRBJ1-4; CDR3 DNA: TGTGCCAGCAGTTACCGGCAGGGTGGTGAAAAACTGTTTTTT; CDR3 protein: CASSYRQGGEKLFF
clone size: -; V gene: TRBV7-8; D gene: TRBD1; J gene: TRBJ1-1; CDR3 DNA: TGTGCCAGCAGCGGGCCACAGGGGGCTAACACTGAAGCTTTCTTT; CDR3 protein: CASSGPQGANTEAFF
clone size: many; V gene: TRBV12-3/TRBV12-4; D gene: TRBD1; J gene: TRBJ1-2; CDR3 DNA: TGTGCCAGCAGTCTGGGACAGGGGATTAGTGGCTACACCTTC; CDR3 protein: CASSLGQGISGYTF
clone size: many; V gene: TRBV15; D gene: TRBD1; J gene: TRBJ1-2; CDR3 DNA: TGTGCCACCAGCAGGGGACAGGGGGGGGACTATGGCTACACCTTC; CDR3 protein: CATSRGQGGDYGYTF
clone size: many; V gene: TRBV25-1; D gene: TRBD2; J gene: TRBJ2-3; CDR3 DNA: TGTGCCAGCAGTGAATCAGTAGCGGGAGGAGATACGCAGTATTTT; CDR3 protein: CASSESVAGGDTQYF
clone size: many; V gene: TRBV12-3/TRBV12-4; D gene: -; J gene: TRBJ1-2; CDR3 DNA: TGTGCCAGCAGTTTAGGGGGAGCAGGGTCGGGATATGGCTACACCTTC; CDR3 protein: CASSLGGAGSGYGYTF
clone size: many; V gene: TRBV5-6; D gene: -; J gene: TRBJ1-5; CDR3 DNA: TGTGCCAGCAGCTCATCCGGCCAAATGGCCCAGCATTTT; CDR3 protein: CASSSSGQMAQHF
clone size: many; V gene: TRBV12-3/TRBV12-4; D gene: -; J gene: TRBJ1-1; CDR3 DNA: TGTGCCAGCTTAGGACAGCTGAACACTGAAGCTTTCTTT; CDR3 protein: CASLGQLNTEAFF
clone size: many; V gene: TRBV29-1; D gene: TRBD1; J gene: TRBJ2-1; CDR3 DNA: TGCAGCGTTGAGTCGGGCACCGGGACAGGATACAATGAGCAGTTCTTC; CDR3 protein: CSVESGTGTGYNEQFF
clone size: many; V gene: TRBV20-1; D gene: -; J gene: TRBJ2-1; CDR3 DNA: TGCAGTGCTAGAGATTTTCTATCTTACAATGAGCAGTTCTTC; CDR3 protein: CSARDFLSYNEQFF
clone size: many; V gene: TRBV20-1; D gene: -; J gene: TRBJ2-7; CDR3 DNA: TGCAGTGAAAGGGGACGCGGCGAGCAGTACTTC; CDR3 protein: CSERGRGEQYF
clone size: -; V gene: TRBV18; D gene: -; J gene: TRBJ2-1; CDR3 DNA: TGTGCCCGCTCTGTGGGGTCCCACAATGAGCAGTTCTTC; CDR3 protein: CARSVGSHNEQFF
clone size: -; V gene: TRBV4-3; D gene: -; J gene: TRBJ1-2; CDR3 DNA: TGCGCCAGCAGGGGGGAGCCGAACTATGGCTACACCTTC; CDR3 protein: CASRGEPNYGYTF
clone size: few; V gene: TRBV24-1; D gene: -; J gene: TRBJ2-2; CDR3 DNA: TGTGCCACCAGTGGGGGGCTAGGATCCTCGAACACCGGGGAGCTGTTTTTT; CDR3 protein: CATSGGLGSSNTGELFF
clone size: many; V gene: TRBV4-3; D gene: -; J gene: TRBJ1-4; CDR3 DNA: TGCGCCAGCAGCCCATTTAAGGGAGCAACTAATGAAAAACTGTTTTTT; CDR3 protein: CASSPFKGATNEKLFF
clone size: many; V gene: TRBV5-1; D gene: TRBD2; J gene: TRBJ2-7; CDR3 DNA: TGCGCCAGCAGCCCCTCAGCGGGAGCTCCCTACGAGCAGTACTTC; CDR3 protein: CASSPSAGAPYEQYF
clone size: many; V gene: TRBV20-1; D gene: TRBD2; J gene: TRBJ2-3; CDR3 DNA: TGCAGTGCTAGCTATACTAGCGGGACGTCTAGCACAGATACGCAGTATTTT; CDR3 protein: CSASYTSGTSSTDTQYF
clone size: many; V gene: TRBV20-1; D gene: -; J gene: TRBJ1-1; CDR3 DNA: TGCAGTGCTAGATTCATCCAGAGCGCTGAAGCTTTCTTT; CDR3 protein: CSARFIQSAEAFF
clone size: many; V gene: TRBV7-2; D gene: -; J gene: TRBJ2-3; CDR3 DNA: TGTGCCAGCAGAAAAAACCCAGGGTCAGGGGAGGATACGCAGTATTTT; CDR3 protein: CASRKNPGSGEDTQYF
clone size: many; V gene: TRBV20-1; D gene: -; J gene: TRBJ2-1; CDR3 DNA: TGCAGTGCTAGAGGCCACCTAGTCAATGAGCAGTTCTTC; CDR3 protein: CSARGHLVNEQFF
clone size: many; V gene: TRBV28; D gene: TRBD1; J gene: TRBJ2-7; CDR3 DNA: TGTGCCAGCAGTTTAAAACAGGGGATAGCCTACGAGCAGTACTTC; CDR3 protein: CASSLKQGIAYEQYF
clone size: many; V gene: TRBV5-1; D gene: -; J gene: TRBJ1-1; CDR3 DNA: TGCGCCAGCAGTGCGGCATTCCACTTAGCTGAAGCTTTCTTT; CDR3 protein: CASSAAFHLAEAFF
clone size: many; V gene: TRBV12-3/TRBV12-4; D gene: -; J gene: TRBJ1-2; CDR3 DNA: TGTGCCAGCAGTTTAGCGTCAGGAGCTAACTATGGCTACACCTTC; CDR3 protein: CASSLASGANYGYTF
clone size: many; V gene: TRBV7-9; D gene: -; J gene: TRBJ2-5; CDR3 DNA: TGTGCCAGCAGCTTCTGGGGGGCTGGCCCAGGGGAGACCCAGTACTTC; CDR3 protein: CASSFWGAGPGETQYF
clone size: many; V gene: TRBV12-3/TRBV12-4; D gene: TRBD2; J gene: TRBJ2-7; CDR3 DNA: TGTGCCAGCAGTGGATCGACTAGCGGTTCCTACGAGCAGTACTTC; CDR3 protein: CASSGSTSGSYEQYF
clone size: many; V gene: TRBV29-1; D gene: -; J gene: TRBJ1-1; CDR3 DNA: TGCAGCGTTGTTAGGCATCCTACCCCTGAAGCTTTCTTT; CDR3 protein: CSVVRHPTPEAFF
clone size: many; V gene: TRBV7-2; D gene: TRBD1; J gene: TRBJ1-2; CDR3 DNA: TGTGCCAGCAGCCCTACAGGGGGCGCTGGCTACACCTTC; CDR3 protein: CASSPTGGAGYTF
clone size: many; V gene: TRBV5-1; D gene: -; J gene: TRBJ2-3; CDR3 DNA: TGCGCCAGCAGCCCTGAGGACGGCACAGATACGCAGTATTTT; CDR3 protein: CASSPEDGTDTQYF
clone size: many; V gene: TRBV5-1; D gene: -; J gene: TRBJ1-3; CDR3 DNA: TGCGCTTCTATGCGGGGTACCTCTGGAAACACCATATATTTT; CDR3 protein: CASMRGTSGNTIYF
clone size: many; V gene: TRBV5-1; D gene: TRBD1; J gene: TRBJ1-1; CDR3 DNA: TGCGCCAGCAGCTTACCCGGGACAGTACCTGAAGCTTTCTTT; CDR3 protein: CASSLPGTVPEAFF